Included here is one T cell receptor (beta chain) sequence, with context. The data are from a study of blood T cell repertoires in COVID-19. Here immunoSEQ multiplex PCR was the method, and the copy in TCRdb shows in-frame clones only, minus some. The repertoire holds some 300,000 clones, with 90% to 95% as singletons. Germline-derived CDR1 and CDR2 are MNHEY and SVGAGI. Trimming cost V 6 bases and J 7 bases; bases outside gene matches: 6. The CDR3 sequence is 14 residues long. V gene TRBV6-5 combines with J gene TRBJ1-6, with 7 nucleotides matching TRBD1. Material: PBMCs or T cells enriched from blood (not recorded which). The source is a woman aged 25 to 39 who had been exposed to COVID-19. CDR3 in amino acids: CASSSSTGNSPLHF. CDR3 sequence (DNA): TGTGCCAGCAGCTCCTCGACAGGGAATTCACCCCTCCACTTT.